This T cell receptor (beta chain) comes out of a study of cytomegalovirus exposure and HLA in healthy donors. Findings and caveats of the study: Rare sequences made up most TCRs, while some public TCRs were found in many donors. For TCR beta chains, V- and J-gene trimming was later linked to a missense DCLRE1C variant. Presence/absence analyses assumed roughly uniform sequencing depth across donors, which may not hold. The number of N-insertions in an Asian-associated ancestry cluster was reportedly below the approximately 700-donor mean in a later analysis.

The CDR3 runs to 13 residues. Comment on this clone: Its antigen is unknown.

The PCR contained 60 Vbeta and 13 Jbeta primers. Generated by immunoSEQ multiplex PCR, the TCRdb table keeps only in-frame clones and is missing some. The sample spans 55,000 to 80,000 clones; the ten largest clones claim about 2.9%. This sequence joins TRBV21-1 and TRBJ2-2; no check of the table's D call, TRBD2, against the DNA was made. TRBV21-1 is annotated as a pseudogene. This clonotype originated in a man aged 40-55 years in good health and CMV-seronegative. Sequenced material: PBMCs. The DNA of the CDR3 is TGTGCCAGCAGCAAAGTAAGCGGCGGGGAGCTGTTTTTT. Protein sequence: CASSKVSGGELFF.